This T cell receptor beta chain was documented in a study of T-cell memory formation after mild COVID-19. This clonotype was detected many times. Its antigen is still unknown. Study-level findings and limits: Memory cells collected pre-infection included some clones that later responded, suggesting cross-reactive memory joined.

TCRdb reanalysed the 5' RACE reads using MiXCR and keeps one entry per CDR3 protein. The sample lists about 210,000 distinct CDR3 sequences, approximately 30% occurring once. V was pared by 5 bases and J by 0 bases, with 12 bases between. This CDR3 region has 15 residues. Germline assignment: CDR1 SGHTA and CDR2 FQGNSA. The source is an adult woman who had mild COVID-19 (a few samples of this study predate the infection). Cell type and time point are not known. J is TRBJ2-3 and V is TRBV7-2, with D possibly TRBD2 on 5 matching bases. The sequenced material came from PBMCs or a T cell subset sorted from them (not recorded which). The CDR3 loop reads CASSRDYLSTDTQYF. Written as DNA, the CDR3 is TGTGCCAGCAGCCGAGACTATTTAAGCACAGATACGCAGTATTTT.